The 21 T cell receptor beta chains in this list originate from one sample, sequenced in a study of T cells after yellow fever vaccination. TCRdb analysed the 5' RACE reads with MiXCR anew, one entry per CDR3 protein. The sample yields some 80,000 distinct CDR3 sequences, roughly 15% seen once. The input for sequencing was CD8+ T cells not binding an NS4B(214-222) dextramer, sorted from PBMCs, taken about 21 days after the first yellow fever vaccination. These receptors were obtained from a man younger than 30 who received the YFV17D yellow fever vaccine.

The chain employs TRBV4-1 and TRBJ1-1; 11 bases are shared with TRBD1. This CDR3 has 16 amino acids. Germline CDR1 is MGHRA and CDR2 is YSYEKL. With 0 bases clipped from V and 5 bases from J, the junction kept 5 bases outside the gene matches. Written as DNA, the CDR3 is TGCGCCAGCAGCCAAGAGGACAGGGGGCGATATACTGAAGCTTTCTTT. Residues: CASSQEDRGRYTEAFF.

This chain uses TRBV11-2 with TRBJ2-1, with a tentative D call TRBD1 (5 bases). From germline, CDR1 is SGHAT and CDR2 FQNNGV. Between the trimmed V and J ends, which lost 5 bases and 5 bases, there was a span of 13 bases. The CDR3 length is 14 residues. The chain's CDR3 is CASSLGVSDNEQFF. DNA for the CDR3: TGTGCCAGCAGCCTAGGGGTGAGCGACAATGAGCAGTTCTTC.

The chain joins TRBV5-1 to TRBJ2-2, with D hard to call. The CDR3 is 15 amino acids. Per germline, CDR1 SGHRS and CDR2 YFSETQ. V lost 1 base and J 0 bases, leaving 7 bases between the germline ends. In DNA, the CDR3 is TGCGCCAGCAGCTTGTGGCGGTCGAACACCGGGGAGCTGTTTTTT. Translated: CASSLWRSNTGELFF.

This clonotype has more than one count but fewer than ten. The V and J genes are TRBV4-2 and TRBJ2-5; 9 bases map to TRBD2. Germline CDR1 and CDR2: LGHNA and YNFKEQ. CDR3 length: 16 amino acids. Trimming at V came to 1 base and at J to 4 bases, leaving 7 bases not matched to a gene. As DNA, the CDR3 is TGTGCCAGCAGCCAAGGGGGTAGCGGGGGAGGAGAGACCCAGTACTTC. Protein product: CASSQGGSGGGETQYF.

In this sample, this clonotype turned up a few times. The chain couples TRBV11-2 to TRBJ2-2; 9 bases fit TRBD1. The CDR3 covers 15 residues. CDR1 and CDR2 (germline): SGHAT, FQNNGV. V trimming: 6 bases; J trimming: 1 base; junction bases outside the gene matches: 3. CDR3 amino acids: CASRRTGENTGELFF. The CDR3 region has the DNA TGTGCCAGCAGGCGGACAGGGGAGAACACCGGGGAGCTGTTTTTT.

The table lists this clonotype with a few counts. Written as DNA, the CDR3 is TGTGCCAGCAGTTTAGGAGAGGAGTACAATGAGCAGTTCTTC. Amino acids: CASSLGEEYNEQFF. The chain couples TRBV12-3 or TRBV12-4 to TRBJ2-1; D gene unclear. V was shortened by 1 base and J by 4 bases, with 8 bases between the two germline ends. CDR3 length equals 14 residues.

The genes are TRBV7-6 and TRBJ2-6, with unresolved D. This CDR3 region has 17 residues. CDR1 is SGHVS, CDR2 FNYEAQ, per germline. Trimming shortened V by 1 base and J by 2 bases, and 12 bases separated the two germline ends. The CDR3 bases are TGTGCCAGCAGCTTAGTATTAATGGTCCCTGGGGCCAACGTCCTGACTTTC. This gives the protein CASSLVLMVPGANVLTF.

Many counts were recorded for this clonotype. V usage is TRBV12-3 or TRBV12-4 and J usage is TRBJ2-5, with TRBD2 matching 8 bases. The CDR3 runs to 14 residues. Unmatched junction bases numbered 9, after V lost 7 bases and J lost 5 bases. The CDR3, as DNA: TGTGCCAGCAAGAGCGGGGGTAACGCGGAGACCCAGTACTTC. Translated, it gives CASKSGGNAETQYF.

This clonotype was observed a handful of times. The V and J genes are TRBV10-3 and TRBJ2-3, with TRBD2 as a possible D gene (6 bases). The V end was cut by 1 base, the J end by 0 bases, with 17 bases between. Germline CDR1 and CDR2: ENHRY and SYGVKD. There are 18 residues in the CDR3. The chain's CDR3 is CAISEWSGRPTSTDTQYF. DNA for the CDR3: TGTGCCATCAGTGAGTGGAGCGGGCGCCCCACTAGCACAGATACGCAGTATTTT.

Only a few counts were recorded for this clonotype. The rearrangement links TRBV5-1 to TRBJ2-1; D perhaps matches TRBD2 (6 bases). This CDR3 has 11 amino acids. Germline V gene data show CDR1 as SGHRS and CDR2 as YFSETQ. V was shortened by 8 bases and J by 7 bases, with 10 bases between the two germline ends. As DNA, the CDR3 is TGCGCCAGTTCGGGGGTAAATGAGCAGTTCTTC. Translated, it gives CASSGVNEQFF.

This clonotype appeared a few times. The J gene is TRBJ1-5, the V gene TRBV11-2; D not resolved. The germline V and J ends were trimmed by 5 bases and 5 bases, with 10 bases remaining between them. The germline CDR1 and CDR2 sequences are SGHAT and FQNNGV. CDR3 size: 13 residues. The CDR3 region is CASSQGGDQPQHF. The CDR3 bases are TGTGCCAGCAGCCAAGGTGGGGATCAGCCCCAGCATTTT. Together with reference TRBV11-2 and TRBJ1-5, the CDR3 gives the full variable domain: EAGVAQSPRYKIIEKRQSVAFWCNPISGHATLYWYQQILGQGPKLLIQFQNNGVVDDSQLPKDRFSAERLKGVDSTLKIQPAKLEDSAVYLCASSQGGDQPQHFGDGTRLSIL.

This clonotype was seen more than once but under ten times. This sequence joins TRBV2 and TRBJ2-7; the D is unclear. Germline lookup yields CDR1 SNHLY and CDR2 FYNNEI. The CDR3 runs to 16 residues. V was cut by 2 bases and J by 5 bases, with 19 bases left in between. The CDR3 nucleotides read TGTGCCAGCAGTGAATTCTGGGTTCGGTGGTCAGACGAGCAGTACTTC. It encodes CASSEFWVRWSDEQYF.

This clonotype was counted only a few times. This chain links TRBV19 with TRBJ1-1; TRBD1 is a possible D gene (5 bases). Germline-derived CDR1 and CDR2 are LNHDA and SQIVND (reference sequence). V gave up 8 bases and J gave up 4 bases, with 11 bases separating them. The CDR3 spans 12 residues. This CDR3 is CASDGGSTEAFF. The CDR3 bases are TGTGCCAGTGATGGGGGGAGCACTGAAGCTTTCTTT.

The chain is built from TRBV7-2 and TRBJ2-7; 9 positions agree with TRBD2. From germline, CDR1 is SGHTA and CDR2 FQGNSA. There are 16 residues in the CDR3. Germline trimming cut 2 bases from V and 2 bases from J; bases unmatched to any gene: 7. The CDR3 nucleotides are TGTGCCAGCAGCTTAAGGGCTAGCGGGGAGACCTACGAGCAGTACTTC. Protein product: CASSLRASGETYEQYF.

The sample holds a few counts of this clonotype. The rearrangement uses TRBV12-3 or TRBV12-4 and TRBJ1-1; no definite D call. With 6 bases removed from V and 1 base from J, the gap between germline ends came to 15 bases. CDR3 length equals 15 residues. CDR3 loop: CASSYSFGSNTEAFF. The CDR3 region has the DNA TGTGCCAGCAGCTATTCTTTCGGATCGAACACTGAAGCTTTCTTT.

The rearrangement links TRBV27 to TRBJ2-1, with TRBD2 matching 7 bases. Germline assignment: CDR1 MNHEY and CDR2 SMNVEV (reference sequence). Losses at the gene ends were 5 bases for V and 3 bases for J; bases not matched to a gene: 4. The CDR3 runs to 14 residues. The CDR3 DNA reads TGTGCCAGCAGTCATGGGACTAACTACAATGAGCAGTTCTTC. This gives the protein CASSHGTNYNEQFF.

The chain is built from TRBV7-9 and TRBJ1-6, with D tentatively TRBD1 (6 bases). There are 14 residues in the CDR3. The ends were cut back, 0 bases at V and 9 bases at J, with 9 bases in the middle. Germline V gene sequence: CDR1 SEHNR, CDR2 FQNEAQ (reference sequence). The CDR3, as DNA: TGTGCCAGCAGCTTAGCAGGGGGAGGTTCACCCCTCCACTTT. This gives the protein CASSLAGGGSPLHF.

This clonotype has just a few counts. V is TRBV29-1 and J is TRBJ2-3; possible D gene TRBD1, 5 bases. V lost 4 bases and J lost 4, with 18 bases in between. The CDR3 spans 15 residues. CDR1 and CDR2 from the germline V gene are SQVTM and ANQGSEA. The CDR3, as DNA: TGCAGCGTTGGGGGCTCCTCCGCCGAAGCAGATACGCAGTATTTT. It encodes CSVGGSSAEADTQYF.

The chain recombines TRBV29-1 with TRBJ2-1; D unresolved. Germline CDR1 is SQVTM and CDR2 is ANQGSEA. Trimming removed 0 bases from V and 7 bases from J, with 16 bases in between. This CDR3 has 15 residues. The CDR3 here is CSVEEGSNLGNEQFF. Written as DNA, the CDR3 is TGCAGCGTTGAAGAAGGGTCCAATCTCGGGAATGAGCAGTTCTTC.

This clonotype has at least ten counts. The chain uses TRBV5-1 and TRBJ2-3; D uncertain. This CDR3 contains 13 residues. With 2 bases removed from V and 6 bases from J, the gap between germline ends came to 10 bases. Germline-derived CDR1 and CDR2 are SGHRS and YFSETQ. In DNA form, the CDR3 reads TGCGCCAGCAGCTTTCGACTGACGGATACGCAGTATTTT. Its protein product is CASSFRLTDTQYF.

The chain's CDR3 is CSVARQPMNTEAFF. The CDR3 DNA sequence: TGCAGCGTGGCTAGACAGCCGATGAACACTGAAGCTTTCTTT. The V and J genes are TRBV29-1 and TRBJ1-1, with D maybe TRBD1 (5 bases). The length of the CDR3 is 14 residues. The V end lost 6 bases, the J end lost 0 bases, and 14 bases lay between the germline ends. Germline V gene sequence: CDR1 SQVTM, CDR2 ANQGSEA.